Described below is a single T cell receptor (beta chain) sequence and its context. V lost 5 bases to trimming and J lost 5 bases, with 10 bases between them. The CDR3 runs 13 residues. In germline, CDR1 is SGHVS, CDR2 FNYEAQ. This entry comes from a study of cytomegalovirus exposure and HLA in healthy donors. The primer mix had 60 Vbeta and 13 Jbeta primers. Only in-frame clones appear in the TCRdb table, and some are missing; sequencing was by immunoSEQ multiplex PCR. Among 150,000 to 200,000 clones listed, roughly three quarters were seen once. The receptor comes from a woman aged 45-65 years in good health and CMV-seronegative. The sample taken for sequencing was PBMCs. J is TRBJ1-5 and V is TRBV7-6; D is perhaps TRBD1 (5 bases). CDR3 residues: CASSAIGDQPQHF. CDR3 nucleotides: TGTGCCAGCAGCGCGATAGGGGATCAGCCCCAGCATTTT.